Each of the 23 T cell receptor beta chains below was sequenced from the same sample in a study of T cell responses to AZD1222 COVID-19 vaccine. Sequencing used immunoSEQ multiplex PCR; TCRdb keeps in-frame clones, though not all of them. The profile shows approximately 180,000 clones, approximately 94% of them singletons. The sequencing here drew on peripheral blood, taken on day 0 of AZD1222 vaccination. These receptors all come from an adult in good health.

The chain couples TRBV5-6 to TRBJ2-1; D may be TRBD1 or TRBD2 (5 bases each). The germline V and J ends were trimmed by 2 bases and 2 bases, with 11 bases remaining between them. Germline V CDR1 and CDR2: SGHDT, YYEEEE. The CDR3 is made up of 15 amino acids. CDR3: CASSLRDGAYNEQFF. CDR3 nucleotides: TGTGCCAGCAGCTTAAGGGACGGGGCCTACAATGAGCAGTTCTTC. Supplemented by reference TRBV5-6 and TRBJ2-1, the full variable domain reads DAGVTQSPTHLIKTRGQQVTLRCSPKSGHDTVSWYQQALGQGPQFIFQYYEEEERQRGNFPDRFSGHQFPNYSSELNVNALLLGDSALYLCASSLRDGAYNEQFFGPGTRLTVL.

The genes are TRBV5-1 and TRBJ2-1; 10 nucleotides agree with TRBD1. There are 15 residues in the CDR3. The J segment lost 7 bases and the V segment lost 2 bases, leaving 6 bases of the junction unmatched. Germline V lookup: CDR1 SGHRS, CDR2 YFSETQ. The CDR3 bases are TGCGCCAGCAGCTTCGGGACAGGGGTGGAAAATGAGCAGTTCTTC. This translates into CASSFGTGVENEQFF.

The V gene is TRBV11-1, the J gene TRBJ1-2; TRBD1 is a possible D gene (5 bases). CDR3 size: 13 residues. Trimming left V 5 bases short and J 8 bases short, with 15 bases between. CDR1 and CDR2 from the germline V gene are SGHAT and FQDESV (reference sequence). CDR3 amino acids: CASSPGTGRGYTF. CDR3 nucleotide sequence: TGTGCCAGCAGCCCAGGGACTGGCAGGGGCTACACCTTC.

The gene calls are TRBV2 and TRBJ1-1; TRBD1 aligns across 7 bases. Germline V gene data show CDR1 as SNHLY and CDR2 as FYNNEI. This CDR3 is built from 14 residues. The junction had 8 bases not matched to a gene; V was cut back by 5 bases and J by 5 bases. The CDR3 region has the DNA TGTGCCAGCAGTCGCACAGGGGCCGGGACTGAAGCTTTCTTT. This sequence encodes CASSRTGAGTEAFF.

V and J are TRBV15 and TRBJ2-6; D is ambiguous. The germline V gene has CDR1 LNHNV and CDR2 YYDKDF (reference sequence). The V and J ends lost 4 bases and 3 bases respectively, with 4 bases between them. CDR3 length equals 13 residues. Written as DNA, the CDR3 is TGTGCCACCAGCACTGGTGGGGCCAACGTCCTGACTTTC. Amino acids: CATSTGGANVLTF.

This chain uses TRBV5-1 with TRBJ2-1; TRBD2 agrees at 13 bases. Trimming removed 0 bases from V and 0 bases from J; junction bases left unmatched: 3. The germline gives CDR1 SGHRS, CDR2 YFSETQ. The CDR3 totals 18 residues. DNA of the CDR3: TGCGCCAGCAGCTTGGGCGGGACTAGCGGGAACTCCTACAATGAGCAGTTCTTC. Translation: CASSLGGTSGNSYNEQFF.

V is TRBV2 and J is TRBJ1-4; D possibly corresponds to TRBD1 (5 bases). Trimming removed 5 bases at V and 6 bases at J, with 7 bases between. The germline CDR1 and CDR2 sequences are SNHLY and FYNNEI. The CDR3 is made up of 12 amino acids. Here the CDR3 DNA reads TGTGCCAGCAGTTGGGGGGATGAAAAACTGTTTTTT. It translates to CASSWGDEKLFF.

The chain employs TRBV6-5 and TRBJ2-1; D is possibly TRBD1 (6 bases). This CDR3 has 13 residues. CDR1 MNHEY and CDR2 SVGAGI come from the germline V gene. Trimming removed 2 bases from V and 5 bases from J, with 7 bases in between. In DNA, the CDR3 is TGTGCCAGCAGTTACGGACAGAACAATGAGCAGTTCTTC. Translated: CASSYGQNNEQFF.

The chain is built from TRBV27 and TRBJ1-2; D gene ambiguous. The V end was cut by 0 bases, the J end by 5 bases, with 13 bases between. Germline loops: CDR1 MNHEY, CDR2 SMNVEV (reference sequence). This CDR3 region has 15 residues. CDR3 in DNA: TGTGCCAGCAGTTTATCGAAATCGGGTTTTTATGGCTACACCTTC. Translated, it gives CASSLSKSGFYGYTF.

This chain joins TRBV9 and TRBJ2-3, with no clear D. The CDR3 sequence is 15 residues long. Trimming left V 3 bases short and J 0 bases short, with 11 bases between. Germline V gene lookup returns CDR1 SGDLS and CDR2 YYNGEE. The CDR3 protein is CASSAESASTDTQYF. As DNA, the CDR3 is TGTGCCAGCAGCGCCGAGTCAGCTAGCACAGATACGCAGTATTTT.

CDR3 amino acids: CASSSSGRADETQYF. DNA of the CDR3: TGTGCCAGCAGCTCTAGCGGGAGGGCCGACGAGACCCAGTACTTC. The rearrangement links TRBV5-4 to TRBJ2-5; 12 nucleotides align to TRBD2. Germline assignment: CDR1 SGHNT and CDR2 YYREEE (reference sequence). The CDR3 length is 15 residues. The V and J ends lost 3 bases and 5 bases, in that order; junction bases with no gene match: 5.

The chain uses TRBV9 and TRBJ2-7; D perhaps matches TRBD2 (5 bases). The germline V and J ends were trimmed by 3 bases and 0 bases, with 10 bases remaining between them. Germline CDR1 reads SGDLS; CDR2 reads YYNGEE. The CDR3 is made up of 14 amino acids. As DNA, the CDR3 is TGTGCCAGCAGCGACCGGACTGACTCCTACGAGCAGTACTTC. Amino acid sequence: CASSDRTDSYEQYF.

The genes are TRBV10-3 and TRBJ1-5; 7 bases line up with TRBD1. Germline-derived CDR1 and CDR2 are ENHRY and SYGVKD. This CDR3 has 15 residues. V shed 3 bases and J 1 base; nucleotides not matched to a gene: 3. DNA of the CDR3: TGTGCCATCAGTGAAACAGGGGACAGCAATCAGCCCCAGCATTTT. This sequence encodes CAISETGDSNQPQHF.

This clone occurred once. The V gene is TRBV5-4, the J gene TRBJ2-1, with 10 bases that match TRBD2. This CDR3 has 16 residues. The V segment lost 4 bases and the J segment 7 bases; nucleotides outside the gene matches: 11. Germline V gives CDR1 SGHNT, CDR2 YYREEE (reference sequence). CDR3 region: CASSPPAAGGTNEQFF. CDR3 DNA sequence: TGTGCCAGCAGCCCCCCGGCAGCGGGAGGGACAAATGAGCAGTTCTTC.

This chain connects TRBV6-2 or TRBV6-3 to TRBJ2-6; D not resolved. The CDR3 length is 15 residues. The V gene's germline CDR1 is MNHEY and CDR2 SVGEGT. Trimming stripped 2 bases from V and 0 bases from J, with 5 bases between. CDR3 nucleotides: TGTGCCAGCAGTTACAAGGACTCTGGGGCCAACGTCCTGACTTTC. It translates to CASSYKDSGANVLTF.

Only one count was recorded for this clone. CDR3 amino acids: CASSGRTSYNEQFF. CDR3 sequence (DNA): TGTGCCAGCAGCGGTAGAACGTCATACAATGAGCAGTTCTTC. The chain recombines TRBV9 with TRBJ2-1; D call uncertain. CDR1 SGDLS and CDR2 YYNGEE come from the germline V gene. Trimming took off 3 bases at V and 4 bases at J, with 11 bases between the two ends. This CDR3 spans 14 amino acids.

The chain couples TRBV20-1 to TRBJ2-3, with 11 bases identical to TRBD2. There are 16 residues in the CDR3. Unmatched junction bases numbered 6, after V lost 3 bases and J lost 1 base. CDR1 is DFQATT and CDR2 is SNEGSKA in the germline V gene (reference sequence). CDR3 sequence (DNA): TGCAGTGCTAGTGTACTAGCGGGAGCAGGCACAGATACGCAGTATTTT. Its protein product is CSASVLAGAGTDTQYF.

The CDR3 is CASSQAGTSLREQYF. The CDR3 coding sequence is TGTGCCAGCAGCCAAGCCGGGACTTCTCTTCGGGAGCAGTACTTC. The chain recombines TRBV4-2 with TRBJ2-7, with D possibly matching TRBD2 (6 bases). The CDR3 contains 15 residues. Germline loops: CDR1 LGHNA, CDR2 YNFKEQ. The germline V and J ends were trimmed by 1 base and 7 bases, with 17 bases remaining between them.

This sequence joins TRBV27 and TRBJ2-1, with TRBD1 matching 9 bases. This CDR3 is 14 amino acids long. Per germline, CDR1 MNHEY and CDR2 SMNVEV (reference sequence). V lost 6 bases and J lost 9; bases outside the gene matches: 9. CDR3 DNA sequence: TGTGCCAGCAGGCTACAGGGGGCGCTTAGTGAGCAGTTCTTC. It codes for CASRLQGALSEQFF.

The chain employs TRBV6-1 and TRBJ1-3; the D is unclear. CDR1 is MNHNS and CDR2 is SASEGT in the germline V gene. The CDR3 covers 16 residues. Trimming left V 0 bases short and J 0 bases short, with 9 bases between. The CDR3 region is CASSEAGVSSGNTIYF. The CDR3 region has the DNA TGTGCCAGCAGTGAAGCGGGAGTTTCCTCTGGAAACACCATATATTTT.

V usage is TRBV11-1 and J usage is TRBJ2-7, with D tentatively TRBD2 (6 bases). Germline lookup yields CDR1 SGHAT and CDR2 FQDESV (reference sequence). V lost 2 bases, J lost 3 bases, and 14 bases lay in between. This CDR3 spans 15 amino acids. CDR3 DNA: TGTGCCAGCAGCTTACTGGCTAGCGCACTCTACGAGCAGTACTTC. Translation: CASSLLASALYEQYF.

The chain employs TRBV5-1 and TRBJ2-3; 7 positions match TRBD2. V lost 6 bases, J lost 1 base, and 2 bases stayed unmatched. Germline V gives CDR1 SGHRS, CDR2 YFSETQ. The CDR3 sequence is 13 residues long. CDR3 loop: CASTRGGTDTQYF. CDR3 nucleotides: TGCGCCAGCACACGGGGGGGCACAGATACGCAGTATTTT. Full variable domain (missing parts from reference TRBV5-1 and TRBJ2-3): KAGVTQTPRYLIKTRGQQVTLSCSPISGHRSVSWYQQTPGQGLQFLFEYFSETQRNKGNFPGRFSGRQFSNSRSEMNVSTLELGDSALYLCASTRGGTDTQYFGPGTRLTVL.

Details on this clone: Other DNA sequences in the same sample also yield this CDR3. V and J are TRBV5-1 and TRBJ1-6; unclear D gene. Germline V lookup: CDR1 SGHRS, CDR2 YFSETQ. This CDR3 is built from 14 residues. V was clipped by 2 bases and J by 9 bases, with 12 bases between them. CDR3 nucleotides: TGCGCCAGCAGCTTTGAGGGTAGAGGTTCACCCCTCCACTTT. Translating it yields CASSFEGRGSPLHF.